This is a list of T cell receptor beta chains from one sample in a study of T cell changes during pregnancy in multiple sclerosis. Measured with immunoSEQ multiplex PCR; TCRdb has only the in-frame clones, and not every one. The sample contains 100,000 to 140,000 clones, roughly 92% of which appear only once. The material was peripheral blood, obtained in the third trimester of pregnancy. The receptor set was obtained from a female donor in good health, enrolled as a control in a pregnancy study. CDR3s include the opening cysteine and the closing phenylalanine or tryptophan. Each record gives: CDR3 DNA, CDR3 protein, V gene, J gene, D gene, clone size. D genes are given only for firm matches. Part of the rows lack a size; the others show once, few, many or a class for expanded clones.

TGTGCCAGCAGCTTAGACCGACAGGGCGAGCAGTACTTC	CASSLDRQGEQYF	TRBV13	TRBJ2-7	TRBD1	NA
TGTGCCAGCAGCGTAGACGGGACAGGGCTCTACAATGAGCAGTTCTTC	CASSVDGTGLYNEQFF	TRBV9	TRBJ2-1	TRBD1	NA
TGTGCCTGGAGTGCCGGGGCTGAAGCTTTCTTT	CAWSAGAEAFF	TRBV30	TRBJ1-1	NA	few
TGTGCTAGCAGCGTATTAGCCCCTGGGGCGAGCGGGAGGTACCAAGAGACCCAGTACTTC	CASSVLAPGASGRYQETQYF	TRBV7-7	TRBJ2-5	TRBD2	once
TGCGCCAGCGGTCATGGGCCAACTAATGAAAAACTGTTTTTT	CASGHGPTNEKLFF	TRBV5-1	TRBJ1-4	NA	NA
TGTGCCAGCAGCTTTACTTCGCCCGATCCACACAGGGGGAATGCAGATACGCAGTATTTT	CASSFTSPDPHRGNADTQYF	TRBV28	TRBJ2-3	TRBD1	NA
TGTGCCAGCAGCCCTCGGGGACAGAGCAATTTGAACACTGAAGCTTTCTTT	CASSPRGQSNLNTEAFF	TRBV5-5	TRBJ1-1	TRBD1	once
TGTGCCAGCAGCTTAGACCGGGGACAGGGAGGTGGCTACACCTTC	CASSLDRGQGGGYTF	TRBV11-3	TRBJ1-2	TRBD1	NA
TGTGCCAGCAGCGTAGCGGGTGTCAACGAGCAGTACTTC	CASSVAGVNEQYF	TRBV9	TRBJ2-7	NA	NA
TGTGCCAGCTCACCAAGCCAGGGAGGTGTTTTCTCTGGAAACACCATATATTTT	CASSPSQGGVFSGNTIYF	TRBV18	TRBJ1-3	NA	NA
TGTGCCAGCAGCCTCGGGACAGGGGATGGTGAGCAGTTCTTC	CASSLGTGDGEQFF	TRBV11-1	TRBJ2-1	TRBD1	NA
TGTGCCAGCAGCACCCTACTAGAGAGCTCCTATAATTCACCCCTCCACTTT	CASSTLLESSYNSPLHF	TRBV7-8	TRBJ1-6	NA	NA
TGTGCCAGCAGTCCCACAGGGAACACTGAAGCTTTCTTT	CASSPTGNTEAFF	TRBV27	TRBJ1-1	NA	NA